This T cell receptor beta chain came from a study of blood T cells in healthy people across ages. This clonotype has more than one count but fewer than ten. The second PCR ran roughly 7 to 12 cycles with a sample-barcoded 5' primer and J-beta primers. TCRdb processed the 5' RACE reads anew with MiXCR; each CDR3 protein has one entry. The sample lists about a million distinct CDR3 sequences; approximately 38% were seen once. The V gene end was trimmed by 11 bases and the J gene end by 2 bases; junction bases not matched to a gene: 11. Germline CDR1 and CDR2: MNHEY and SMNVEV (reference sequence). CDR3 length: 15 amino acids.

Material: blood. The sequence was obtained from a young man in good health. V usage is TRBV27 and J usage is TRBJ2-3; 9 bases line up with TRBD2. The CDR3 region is CAGPGGGAYTDTQYF. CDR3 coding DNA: TGTGCCGGGCCCGGCGGGGGGGCGTACACAGATACGCAGTATTTT.